Each of the 25 T cell receptor beta chains below was sequenced from the same sample in a study of blood T cell repertoires in COVID-19. TCRdb's copy holds only in-frame clones and misses some; the assay was immunoSEQ multiplex PCR. The sample lists fewer than 180,000 clones, about four fifths seen once, with more than 2% in the top ten. What was sequenced was peripheral blood. The source of these receptors is an older man with acute or convalescent COVID-19.

The V call is TRBV18, the J call TRBJ2-3, with a possible D match to TRBD1 (5 bases). The CDR3 length is 14 residues. The V gene's germline CDR1 is KGHSH and CDR2 LQKENI. V was cut by 1 base and J by 5 bases, with 10 bases left in between. CDR3 residues: CASSPLSQGDTQYF. The CDR3 nucleotides are TGTGCCAGCTCACCACTCTCGCAGGGAGATACGCAGTATTTT.

The rearrangement uses TRBV11-2 and TRBJ2-3; TRBD1 might be the D (6 bases). V was pared by 5 bases and J by 6 bases, with 12 bases between. The CDR3 length is 13 residues. The germline V gene encodes CDR1 SGHAT and CDR2 FQNNGV. Here the CDR3 DNA reads TGTGCCAGCAGCACCATCACAGGGGATACGCAGTATTTT. This gives the protein CASSTITGDTQYF.

This chain joins TRBV5-1 and TRBJ2-3; unclear D gene. The CDR3 extends over 16 amino acids. CDR1 is SGHRS, CDR2 YFSETQ, per germline. V lost 0 bases to trimming and J lost 1 base, with 12 bases between them. In DNA form, the CDR3 reads TGCGCCAGCAGCTTGGAGCCTTCCTCGGGCACAGATACGCAGTATTTT. This sequence encodes CASSLEPSSGTDTQYF.

This clone was detected only once. The rearrangement uses TRBV6-6 and TRBJ2-3; TRBD2 is a possible D gene (6 bases). V was cut by 5 bases and J by 0 bases, with 30 bases left in between. The length of the CDR3 is 21 residues. CDR1 and CDR2 from the germline V gene are MNHNY and SVGAGI (reference sequence). In DNA, the CDR3 is TGTGCCAGCAGTCCCTTGGTAGGAGCGGGCGTCAAACTTACTAGCACAGATACGCAGTATTTT. It is translated as CASSPLVGAGVKLTSTDTQYF.

This sequence joins TRBV30 and TRBJ1-1, with 8 bases that match TRBD1. Germline V CDR1 and CDR2: GTSNPN, SVGIG (reference sequence). This CDR3 has 14 residues. Germline trimming cut 0 bases from V and 5 bases from J; bases unmatched to any gene: 5. CDR3 residues: CAWSVSGGETEAFF. CDR3 in DNA: TGTGCCTGGAGTGTATCAGGGGGCGAGACTGAAGCTTTCTTT.

This chain joins TRBV28 and TRBJ1-4; D is possibly TRBD1 (6 bases). Trimming removed 6 bases at V and 0 bases at J, with 11 bases between. Germline V gene data show CDR1 as MDHEN and CDR2 as SYDVKM. The CDR3 loop spans 15 amino acids. The CDR3 reads CASSSGGPTNEKLFF. The CDR3, as DNA: TGTGCCAGCAGCTCGGGGGGGCCAACTAATGAAAAACTGTTTTTT. Variable domain in full (rest from reference TRBV28 and TRBJ1-4): DVKVTQSSRYLVKRTGEKVFLECVQDMDHENMFWYRQDPGLGLRLIYFSYDVKMKEKGDIPEGYSVSREKKERFSLILESASTNQTSMYLCASSSGGPTNEKLFFGSGTQLSVL.

This clone appeared once. The V and J genes are TRBV24-1 and TRBJ2-1; D may be TRBD2 (6 bases). V was pared by 5 bases and J by 10 bases, with 14 bases between. This CDR3 contains 13 residues. Per germline, CDR1 KGHDR and CDR2 SFDVKD. The CDR3 nucleotides read TGTGCCACCAGTGGGGACTCGTTAAGAGAGCAGTTCTTC. Protein sequence: CATSGDSLREQFF.

The chain carries TRBV19 and TRBJ2-5; the D gene is possibly TRBD2 (5 bases). V gave up 3 bases and J gave up 7 bases, with 15 bases separating them. Germline-derived CDR1 and CDR2 are LNHDA and SQIVND (reference sequence). This CDR3 has 14 residues. In DNA form, the CDR3 reads TGTGCCAGTAGTATGCTAGCTCCTCACGGGACCCAGTACTTC. It yields the protein CASSMLAPHGTQYF.

This chain connects TRBV27 to TRBJ1-6, with 7 positions matching TRBD1. The CDR3 is made up of 13 amino acids. The germline CDR1 and CDR2 sequences are MNHEY and SMNVEV (reference sequence). The trim removed 8 bases at V and 9 bases at J, leaving 7 bases unmatched. CDR3 bases: TGTGCCAGCCGGGCAGGGGGATCTTCACCCCTCCACTTT. Protein sequence: CASRAGGSSPLHF.

This chain connects TRBV10-1 to TRBJ2-7, with a weak D call TRBD2 (6 bases). Germline V lookup: CDR1 WNHNN, CDR2 SYGVQD (reference sequence). The CDR3 totals 13 residues. Trimming took off 6 bases at V and 2 bases at J, with 11 bases between the two ends. This chain's CDR3 is CASRRQRAYEQYF. The CDR3 DNA follows: TGCGCCAGCAGAAGACAGCGGGCCTACGAGCAGTACTTC.

The V gene is TRBV5-1, the J gene TRBJ1-6; D might be TRBD1 (6 bases). The germline gives CDR1 SGHRS, CDR2 YFSETQ. V was trimmed by 8 bases and J by 0 bases, leaving 15 bases between them. There are 16 residues in the CDR3. This chain's CDR3 is CASRQDSGSYNSPLHF. CDR3 DNA sequence: TGCGCCAGTAGACAGGACTCGGGCTCCTATAATTCACCCCTCCACTTT.

The chain couples TRBV10-1 to TRBJ1-5, with TRBD1 matching 7 bases. The CDR3 is 14 amino acids. Per germline, CDR1 WNHNN and CDR2 SYGVQD (reference sequence). J lost 3 bases, V lost 3 bases, and 2 bases had no gene match. The CDR3 DNA reads as TGCGCCAGCAGTGAAACAGGGGACAATCAGCCCCAGCATTTT. Residues: CASSETGDNQPQHF.

The chain employs TRBV3-1 (or the pseudogene TRBV3-2) and TRBJ2-1, with 10 bases that match TRBD2. This CDR3 spans 16 amino acids. Germline loops: CDR1 LGHDT, CDR2 YNNKEL (reference sequence). V lost 4 bases to trimming and J lost 6 bases; unmatched junction nucleotides: 9. CDR3 in amino acids: CASSRRVSGGRNEQFF. The CDR3 DNA reads as TGTGCCAGCAGCCGCCGCGTTAGCGGGGGGCGCAATGAGCAGTTCTTC.

This clone was seen only a few times. This chain connects TRBV19 to TRBJ1-5, with 7 nucleotides matching TRBD1. The ends lost 9 bases at V and 9 bases at J; junction bases unmatched: 14. Per germline, CDR1 LNHDA and CDR2 SQIVND (reference sequence). The CDR3 totals 14 residues. This chain's CDR3 is CASGRDSSSRPQHF. The CDR3 DNA reads as TGTGCCAGCGGAAGGGACAGCTCTTCAAGGCCCCAGCATTTT.

This rearrangement joins TRBV30 to TRBJ2-1; D might be TRBD1 (5 bases). This CDR3 is built from 11 residues. Trimming left V 2 bases short and J 7 bases short, with 6 bases between. Germline CDR1 and CDR2: GTSNPN and SVGIG (reference sequence). The CDR3 DNA is TGTGCCTGGAGTAACAGGAATGAGCAGTTCTTC. Its translation is CAWSNRNEQFF.

The V gene is TRBV3-1 (or the pseudogene TRBV3-2), the J gene TRBJ2-1, with D possibly being TRBD2 (6 bases). Germline-derived CDR1 and CDR2 are LGHDT and YNNKEL (reference sequence). The CDR3 is 15 amino acids. V was clipped by 1 base and J by 6 bases, with 13 bases between them. In nucleotides, the CDR3 is TGTGCCAGCAGCCAAGTGCCGGGAGCGGGCAATGAGCAGTTCTTC. It yields the protein CASSQVPGAGNEQFF.

The count of this clone is one. V and J are TRBV15 and TRBJ2-3; 9 bases are shared with TRBD2. The V and J ends lost 1 base and 4 bases, in that order; junction bases with no gene match: 3. The CDR3 extends over 15 amino acids. Germline V gives CDR1 LNHNV, CDR2 YYDKDF (reference sequence). The CDR3 sequence is CATSRVAGVPDTQYF. CDR3 sequence (DNA): TGTGCCACCAGCAGAGTAGCGGGAGTTCCAGATACGCAGTATTTT.

V and J are TRBV7-9 and TRBJ2-1; the D gene is possibly TRBD1 (6 bases). Germline CDR1 reads SEHNR; CDR2 reads FQNEAQ (reference sequence). This CDR3 has 16 residues. Trimming removed 5 bases at V and 2 bases at J, with 16 bases between. CDR3 region: CASSPRQASTYNEQFF. The CDR3 DNA reads TGTGCCAGCAGCCCGCGACAGGCGAGCACCTACAATGAGCAGTTCTTC. Using reference TRBV7-9 and TRBJ2-1 for the parts outside the CDR3, the full variable domain is DTGVSQNPRHKITKRGQNVTFRCDPISEHNRLYWYRQTLGQGPEFLTYFQNEAQLEKSRLLSDRFSAERPKGSFSTLEIQRTEQGDSAMYLCASSPRQASTYNEQFFGPGTRLTVL.

In its sample, this clone was seen once. The rearrangement uses TRBV6-5 and TRBJ1-2; D is undetermined. CDR1 and CDR2 (germline): MNHEY, SVGAGI. V was cut by 5 bases and J by 2 bases, with 15 bases left in between. This CDR3 has 15 amino acids. DNA for the CDR3: TGTGCCAGCAGTCCTCTCTTAAGGGAGAACTATGGCTACACCTTC. Its protein product is CASSPLLRENYGYTF.

This rearrangement joins TRBV2 to TRBJ1-1; D ambiguous. The V gene's germline CDR1 is SNHLY and CDR2 FYNNEI. V dropped 8 bases and J dropped 6 bases, with 10 bases sitting between them. This CDR3 comprises 11 residues. The DNA for the CDR3 is TGTGCCAGCGCAAATAGCTCTGAAGCTTTCTTT. This gives the protein CASANSSEAFF.

This chain links TRBV6-5 with TRBJ2-7; D may be TRBD1 (6 bases). This CDR3 is 15 amino acids long. V dropped 3 bases and J dropped 0 bases, with 12 bases sitting between them. Germline V CDR1 and CDR2: MNHEY, SVGAGI. The CDR3 protein is CASSYRGFYSYEQYF. CDR3 DNA: TGTGCCAGCAGTTATAGGGGGTTCTACTCCTACGAGCAGTACTTC.

The chain combines TRBV3-1 (or the pseudogene TRBV3-2) with TRBJ2-3, with D tentatively TRBD1 (5 bases). V was clipped by 5 bases and J by 6 bases, with 15 bases between them. The CDR3 is 14 amino acids. CDR1 is LGHDT, CDR2 YNNKEL, per germline (reference sequence). In nucleotides, the CDR3 is TGTGCCAGCAGCTACGGACACCCAGCGGATACGCAGTATTTT. It codes for CASSYGHPADTQYF.

The chain employs TRBV20-1 and TRBJ2-7; a possible D gene is TRBD2 (6 bases). The V end lost 7 bases, the J end lost 5 bases, and 12 bases lay between the germline ends. The germline gives CDR1 DFQATT, CDR2 SNEGSKA (reference sequence). This CDR3 spans 11 amino acids. The CDR3 bases are TGCAGTGTGGCTCGGGGGAACGAGCAGTACTTC. Its protein product is CSVARGNEQYF.

In DNA, the CDR3 is TGTGCCATCAGTGAGCGGACAGGCGATAATTCACCCCTCCACTTT. It encodes CAISERTGDNSPLHF. V and J are TRBV10-3 and TRBJ1-6; 7 nucleotides agree with TRBD1. Germline lookup yields CDR1 ENHRY and CDR2 SYGVKD. The CDR3 spans 15 residues. Trimming took 2 bases from V and 5 from J; bases not matched to a gene: 3.

The chain couples TRBV14 to TRBJ2-2; D uncertain. V was clipped by 0 bases and J by 5 bases, with 7 bases between them. The CDR3 sequence is 14 residues long. Germline V CDR1 and CDR2: SGHDN, FVKESK. The chain's CDR3 is CASSQELYTGELFF. Here the CDR3 DNA reads TGTGCCAGCAGCCAAGAGTTATATACCGGGGAGCTGTTTTTT.